The clone carrying this T cell receptor (beta chain) appeared once. Its antigen is still unknown. V lost 0 bases and J lost 2; bases outside the gene matches: 5. CDR1 SGHDN and CDR2 FVKESK come from the germline V gene. The CDR3 totals 16 residues. With baseline, cycle 4 day 1, and cycle 7 day 1 as timepoints, blood was sampled. This entry comes from a study of OX40 agonist ivuxolimab in advanced cancers. Study summary: Prior anti-PD-1, anti-PD-L1 or anti-CTLA-4 therapy was allowed; around 40% had some. Three patients got partial responses; one had hepatocellular carcinoma and two had cutaneous melanoma.

General observations from the study: Mean expanded clone counts were higher in CD8+ than CD4+ T cells.

The assay was immunoSEQ multiplex PCR, and TCRdb's table has in-frame clones only and misses some. The sample consists of 75,000 to 95,000 clones, around 87% of them appearing once. This sample comprised CD4+ or CD8+ T cells sorted from blood, obtained in a trial of the OX40 agonist ivuxolimab. The sequence came from an adult with an advanced solid tumor such as melanoma, head and neck, liver or kidney cancer. The chain carries TRBV14 and TRBJ2-3; 7 bases align to TRBD2. CDR3 protein: CASSQDRGGDTDTQYF. The CDR3 nucleotides read TGTGCCAGCAGCCAAGACCGGGGAGGGGACACAGATACGCAGTATTTT.